A single sample gave rise to the 19 T cell receptor beta chains below, sequenced in a study of OX40 agonist ivuxolimab in advanced cancers. Sequenced by immunoSEQ multiplex PCR; TCRdb stores in-frame clones only, minus some. The sample holds some 64,000 clones, about 90% seen once. The source was CD4+ or CD8+ T cells sorted from blood, collected in a trial of the OX40 agonist ivuxolimab. These receptors all stem from an adult with an advanced solid tumor such as melanoma, head and neck, liver or kidney cancer.

The V call is TRBV9, the J call TRBJ1-2; 8 nucleotides line up with TRBD1. V lost 3 bases, J lost 7 bases, and 5 bases stayed unmatched. CDR1 and CDR2 (germline): SGDLS, YYNGEE. There are 13 residues in the CDR3. The CDR3 spells CASSAGQGGGYTF. Here the CDR3 DNA reads TGTGCCAGCAGCGCCGGACAGGGTGGTGGCTACACCTTC.

V usage is TRBV15 and J usage is TRBJ2-1; the match to TRBD2 covers 8 bases. The CDR3 spans 17 residues. CDR1 and CDR2 from the germline V gene are LNHNV and YYDKDF (reference sequence). Trimming took 5 bases from V and 10 from J; bases not matched to a gene: 19. The DNA of the CDR3 is TGTGCCACCAGCCTCCTCCCCCCGGGGACTAGGGAGGGCGAGCAGTTCTTC. This codes for CATSLLPPGTREGEQFF.

Turning to this clone: At one of its ends the junction is not consistent with the germline gene, which may arise from a read error. The rearrangement uses TRBV7-7 and TRBJ2-1, with TRBD2 identical over 12 bases. The CDR3 runs to 16 residues. Germline CDR1 SSHAT, CDR2 FNYEAQ (reference sequence). CDR3 DNA sequence: TGTGCTAGCAGCTTAGAGGGACTAGCGGGCTACAATGAGCAGTTCTTC. Translation gives CASSLEGLAGYNEQFF.

J is TRBJ2-3 and V is TRBV28; D could derive from TRBD1 or TRBD2 (7 bases each). V lost 11 bases, J lost 2 bases, and 14 bases lay in between. Germline V gene sequence: CDR1 MDHEN, CDR2 SYDVKM. This CDR3 spans 13 amino acids. The CDR3 spells CAGGGQNTDTQYF. The CDR3 DNA is TGTGCCGGGGGGGGACAGAACACAGATACGCAGTATTTT.

This clone was counted many times. The chain links TRBV6-5 to TRBJ1-5; D is uncertain. Germline V CDR1 and CDR2: MNHEY, SVGAGI. V was clipped by 5 bases and J by 0 bases, with 5 bases between them. The length of the CDR3 is 13 residues. The CDR3, as DNA: TGTGCCAGCAGTACAAATAGCAATCAGCCCCAGCATTTT. It encodes CASSTNSNQPQHF.

The genes are TRBV19 and TRBJ1-2; D perhaps matches TRBD1 (5 bases). Trimming pared 8 bases from V and 7 bases from J, leaving 23 bases between. Germline CDR1 reads LNHDA; CDR2 reads SQIVND (reference sequence). The length of the CDR3 is 15 residues. The CDR3 region has the DNA TGTGCCAGTGGGGACTTGGGCACAGTCTTCCCTGGCTACACCTTC. Translated, it gives CASGDLGTVFPGYTF. The full variable domain, with the rest looked up from reference TRBV19 and TRBJ1-2, is DGGITQSPKYLFRKEGQNVTLSCEQNLNHDAMYWYRQDPGQGLRLIYYSQIVNDFQKGDIAEGYSVSREKKESFPLTVTSAQKNPTAFYLCASGDLGTVFPGYTFGSGTRLTVV.

The chain has TRBV7-8 and TRBJ2-5; no reliable D call. This CDR3 region has 11 residues. Germline-derived CDR1 and CDR2 are SGHVS and FQNEAQ. The ends were cut back, 5 bases at V and 2 bases at J, with 3 bases in the middle. As DNA, the CDR3 is TGTGCCAGCAGCGTACAAGAGACCCAGTACTTC. Translation gives CASSVQETQYF.

Comments on this clone: Other DNA sequences from this sample encode an identical CDR3 as well. The genes are TRBV30 and TRBJ2-3; D possibly corresponds to TRBD2 (7 bases). Trimming shortened V by 0 bases and J by 3 bases, and 13 bases separated the two germline ends. The V gene's germline CDR1 is GTSNPN and CDR2 SVGIG (reference sequence). The CDR3 spans 15 residues. This CDR3 is CAWSVGGAGTDTQYF. For the CDR3, the DNA is TGTGCCTGGAGTGTGGGGGGGGCCGGAACAGATACGCAGTATTTT.

The chain uses TRBV11-3 and TRBJ2-3; no firm D call. Between the trimmed V and J ends, which lost 3 bases and 0 bases, there was a span of 13 bases. The germline V gene encodes CDR1 SGHNT and CDR2 YENEEA. The CDR3 sequence is 16 residues long. The CDR3 region has the DNA TGTGCCAGCAGCTTCTGGTTGGGTGGTAGCACAGATACGCAGTATTTT. Protein: CASSFWLGGSTDTQYF.

The chain uses TRBV10-3 and TRBJ1-1, with a possible D match to TRBD1 (5 bases). CDR3 size: 16 residues. Trimming removed 0 bases at V and 0 bases at J, with 11 bases between. CDR1 is ENHRY, CDR2 SYGVKD, per germline. CDR3 DNA sequence: TGTGCCATCAGTGAGTCGATGCGGGGCTTGAACACTGAAGCTTTCTTT. Encoded protein: CAISESMRGLNTEAFF.

The chain has TRBV11-3 and TRBJ1-2; 7 positions agree with TRBD1. J gave up 6 bases and V 5 bases, and 3 bases lay outside the gene matches. CDR3 length: 12 residues. Germline V lookup: CDR1 SGHNT, CDR2 YENEEA. DNA for the CDR3: TGTGCCAGCAGCCCAGGGGGGGATGGCTACACCTTC. Translation gives CASSPGGDGYTF.

This chain joins TRBV6-5 and TRBJ2-3, with a tentative D call TRBD1 (6 bases). Germline CDR1 and CDR2: MNHEY and SVGAGI. Trimming took 2 bases from V and 2 from J, leaving 14 bases between them. CDR3 length: 16 residues. The CDR3 loop is CASSYVQGLNTDTQYF. In nucleotides, the CDR3 is TGTGCCAGCAGTTACGTACAGGGATTAAACACAGATACGCAGTATTTT.

This chain links TRBV15 with TRBJ2-2; D uncertain. The germline CDR1 and CDR2 sequences are LNHNV and YYDKDF (reference sequence). Trimming cost V 2 bases and J 6 bases, with 4 bases left between them. CDR3 size: 12 residues. For the CDR3, the DNA is TGTGCCACCAGCAGATTAGCCGGGGAGCTGTTTTTT. It translates to CATSRLAGELFF.

The chain couples TRBV4-2 to TRBJ2-4, with a weak D call TRBD1 (6 bases). The germline V and J ends were trimmed by 0 bases and 9 bases, with 12 bases remaining between them. CDR1 and CDR2 from the germline V gene are LGHNA and YNFKEQ. CDR3 length equals 14 residues. CDR3 residues: CASSQEGRGSIQYF. CDR3 DNA: TGTGCCAGCAGCCAAGAGGGCAGGGGCTCCATTCAGTACTTC.

The V gene is TRBV19, the J gene TRBJ2-1; TRBD2 aligns across 10 bases. Per the germline V gene, CDR1 is LNHDA and CDR2 is SQIVND (reference sequence). This CDR3 region has 17 residues. The junction had 9 bases not matched to a gene; V was cut back by 0 bases and J by 7 bases. CDR3 DNA: TGTGCCAGTAGTATAGACGCGGCGCTAGCGGGAGTTAATGAGCAGTTCTTC. Amino acid sequence: CASSIDAALAGVNEQFF.

This chain joins TRBV5-1 and TRBJ2-3; 8 nucleotides align to TRBD1. Trimming at V came to 2 bases and at J to 3 bases, leaving 8 bases not matched to a gene. This CDR3 comprises 16 residues. The germline V gene has CDR1 SGHRS and CDR2 YFSETQ. The DNA for the CDR3 is TGCGCCAGCAGCTTAGGACAGGGAGGAGGGACAGATACGCAGTATTTT. Its protein product is CASSLGQGGGTDTQYF.

The rearrangement uses TRBV9 and TRBJ2-1; either TRBD1 or TRBD2 may supply D (5 bases each). This CDR3 spans 16 amino acids. Germline CDR1 reads SGDLS; CDR2 reads YYNGEE. The V end lost 2 bases, the J end lost 4 bases, and 16 bases lay between the germline ends. The CDR3 region is CASSVHGREIYNEQFF. CDR3 in DNA: TGTGCCAGCAGCGTGCACGGCAGGGAGATTTACAATGAGCAGTTCTTC.

The chain has TRBV19 and TRBJ1-5; no definite D call. Germline lookup yields CDR1 LNHDA and CDR2 SQIVND (reference sequence). The CDR3 length is 15 residues. Trimming left V 3 bases short and J 0 bases short, with 9 bases between. The CDR3 spells CASSMASYSNQPQHF. DNA of the CDR3: TGTGCCAGTAGTATGGCCAGCTATAGCAATCAGCCCCAGCATTTT. Using reference TRBV19 and TRBJ1-5 for the parts outside the CDR3, the full variable domain is DGGITQSPKYLFRKEGQNVTLSCEQNLNHDAMYWYRQDPGQGLRLIYYSQIVNDFQKGDIAEGYSVSREKKESFPLTVTSAQKNPTAFYLCASSMASYSNQPQHFGDGTRLSIL.

This chain joins TRBV27 and TRBJ2-1; 11 nucleotides match TRBD2. CDR1 and CDR2 (germline): MNHEY, SMNVEV (reference sequence). Losses at the gene ends were 3 bases for V and 13 bases for J; bases not matched to a gene: 11. There are 15 residues in the CDR3. The chain's CDR3 is CASSFSGGAIMYQFF. Written as DNA, the CDR3 is TGTGCCAGCAGTTTTAGCGGGGGGGCTATAATGTATCAGTTCTTC.